The source of this T cell receptor beta chain is a study of blood T cell repertoires in COVID-19. Study-wide context: Collection of acute and convalescent COVID-19 samples took place in the United States, Italy and Spain.

Profiled with immunoSEQ multiplex PCR; TCRdb holds only in-frame clones, not every one. The profile shows around 300,000 clones, about nine tenths of them singletons. The germline V and J ends were trimmed by 6 bases and 0 bases, with 4 bases remaining between them. Germline CDR1 and CDR2: SGHDT and YYEEEE. The CDR3 is 12 amino acids. The rearrangement uses TRBV5-6 and TRBJ2-4; no reliable D call. The TCR was taken from a woman in her twenties or thirties with active or convalescent COVID-19. Sequencing was carried out using peripheral blood. The CDR3 loop reads CASNSAKNIQYF. The CDR3 region has the DNA TGTGCCAGCAACTCAGCCAAAAACATTCAGTACTTC.